Listed here are 22 T cell receptor beta chains from one sample, sequenced in a study of cytotoxic CD8 clonotypes in ibrutinib-treated CLL (TCRdb year 2021). Per the publication, the time point label means: progressive disease on ibrutinib. The protocol used for the library was the immunoSEQ multiplex PCR assay. In TCRdb, the immuneACCESS table is reduced to in-frame sequences with V and J assigned. These tables do not hold every clone; where another copy was compared, an unresolved V gene accounts for under half, and the others remain unexplained. For this sample the table gives 250,000 to 350,000 clones, of which roughly three quarters were detected only once. About 5% of the sample is in the top ten clones. Sample: PBMCs, taken at disease progression, from a patient treated with ibrutinib. The receptor set was obtained from a human donor with chronic lymphocytic leukemia.

The chain carries TRBV4-2 and TRBJ2-2; unclear D gene. V gave up 0 bases and J gave up 0 bases, with 11 bases separating them. The CDR3 covers 17 residues. CDR1 and CDR2 (germline): LGHNA, YNFKEQ. CDR3 bases: TGTGCCAGCAGCCAAGATGGACCAATAGCGAACACCGGGGAGCTGTTTTTT. This codes for CASSQDGPIANTGELFF.

In its sample, this clone was seen once. The rearrangement joins TRBV29-1 to TRBJ1-2, with TRBD1 as a possible D gene (6 bases). The CDR3 length is 13 residues. The germline V gene has CDR1 SQVTM and CDR2 ANQGSEA. The ends were cut back, 6 bases at V and 2 bases at J, with 13 bases in the middle. The CDR3 nucleotides are TGCAGCGTCCGAGGGGGGCTGAACTATGGCTACACCTTC. Protein product: CSVRGGLNYGYTF.

The V call is TRBV4-1, the J call TRBJ2-1, with D possibly TRBD2 on 6 matching bases. From germline, CDR1 is MGHRA and CDR2 YSYEKL. Trimming cost V 1 base and J 10 bases, with 8 bases left between them. This CDR3 is built from 12 residues. In nucleotides, the CDR3 is TGCGCCAGCAGCCAAGCGGGGGTCGAGCAGTTCTTC. It specifies CASSQAGVEQFF.

The V call is TRBV5-5, the J call TRBJ2-2; 7 nucleotides line up with TRBD2. V trimming: 0 bases; J trimming: 6 bases; junction bases outside the gene matches: 8. The CDR3 is 16 amino acids. The V gene's germline CDR1 is SGHKS and CDR2 YYEKEE (reference sequence). The CDR3 reads CASSLAAGELAGELFF. The CDR3 DNA sequence: TGTGCCAGCAGCTTGGCCGCGGGGGAGCTTGCCGGGGAGCTGTTTTTT.

The chain joins TRBV5-4 to TRBJ2-7, with 9 bases identical to TRBD2. This CDR3 region has 15 residues. V trimming: 0 bases; J trimming: 4 bases; junction bases outside the gene matches: 5. Germline assignment: CDR1 SGHNT and CDR2 YYREEE (reference sequence). CDR3 DNA sequence: TGTGCCAGCAGCTTGGGTGCGGGGGGGCGGTACGAGCAGTACTTC. Translated: CASSLGAGGRYEQYF.

This clone was seen more than once but under ten times. This sequence joins TRBV11-3 and TRBJ1-6; no clear D. This CDR3 contains 16 residues. Trimming took off 4 bases at V and 10 bases at J, with 20 bases between the two ends. Per germline, CDR1 SGHNT and CDR2 YENEEA. The CDR3 sequence is CASSSIRRKAWSPLHF. The CDR3 DNA reads TGTGCCAGCAGCTCGATCCGGAGGAAGGCGTGGTCACCCCTCCACTTT.

The CDR3 DNA reads TGTGCCAGCACCCTCCGGGGAGGACCCCTCTACGAGCAGTACTTC. It is translated as CASTLRGGPLYEQYF. The J gene is TRBJ2-7, the V gene TRBV28; TRBD2 is a possible D gene (6 bases). Germline V gene sequence: CDR1 MDHEN, CDR2 SYDVKM. The V gene lost 7 bases and the J gene lost 3 bases, with 19 bases spanning the gap. The CDR3 loop spans 15 amino acids.

The chain links TRBV15 to TRBJ2-7; D may be TRBD1 (5 bases). Between the trimmed V and J ends, which lost 3 bases and 4 bases, there was a span of 16 bases. The CDR3 length is 15 residues. Germline V CDR1 and CDR2: LNHNV, YYDKDF (reference sequence). CDR3 nucleotide sequence: TGTGCCACCAGCAGCGGCTTAGGGGCGCGGTACGAGCAGTACTTC. It is translated as CATSSGLGARYEQYF.

The chain couples TRBV7-7 to TRBJ2-2; D ambiguous. Germline CDR1 is SSHAT and CDR2 is FNYEAQ (reference sequence). With 5 bases removed from V and 4 bases from J, the gap between germline ends came to 8 bases. The CDR3 consists of 13 residues. The CDR3 DNA is TGTGCCAGCAGCACCGCGGTCACCGGGGAGCTGTTTTTT. This encodes CASSTAVTGELFF.

The rearrangement uses TRBV18 and TRBJ2-7; 10 nucleotides agree with TRBD1. CDR3 length: 14 amino acids. With V trimmed by 0 bases and J by 5 bases, 1 base remained unmatched. Germline V lookup: CDR1 KGHSH, CDR2 LQKENI. CDR3 bases: TGTGCCAGCTCACCACCGGGACAGGGGAACGAGCAGTACTTC. This codes for CASSPPGQGNEQYF.

The rearrangement joins TRBV9 to TRBJ2-3; D not resolved. The V end lost 1 base, the J end lost 1 base, and 13 bases lay between the germline ends. In germline, CDR1 is SGDLS, CDR2 YYNGEE. This CDR3 is built from 16 residues. In DNA, the CDR3 is TGTGCCAGCAGCGTACACCCCTTGCGAGGCACAGATACGCAGTATTTT. Its protein is CASSVHPLRGTDTQYF.

This clone came up a few times. CDR3 sequence reads: CSARLGETQYF. The CDR3 DNA is TGCAGTGCTAGATTGGGAGAGACCCAGTACTTC. This chain links TRBV20-1 with TRBJ2-5; D is undetermined. This CDR3 comprises 11 residues. V lost 2 bases, J lost 4 bases, and 5 bases lay in between. CDR1 and CDR2 (germline): DFQATT, SNEGSKA (reference sequence).

This clone was counted between two and nine times. This chain links TRBV28 with TRBJ1-1; tentatively, D is TRBD1 (5 bases). This CDR3 is built from 14 residues. V was shortened by 6 bases and J by 4 bases, with 15 bases between the two germline ends. CDR1 MDHEN and CDR2 SYDVKM come from the germline V gene. CDR3 sequence: CASRPRDAGTEAFF. The CDR3 DNA reads TGTGCCAGCAGGCCCCGGGACGCCGGCACTGAAGCTTTCTTT.

The rearrangement joins TRBV6-1 to TRBJ2-5; 12 bases agree with TRBD2. Germline assignment: CDR1 MNHNS and CDR2 SASEGT. The ends lost 7 bases at V and 7 bases at J; junction bases unmatched: 4. This CDR3 has 13 residues. The CDR3: CASNGLAGLTQYF. The CDR3 nucleotides read TGTGCCAGCAATGGACTAGCGGGATTGACCCAGTACTTC.

The J gene is TRBJ2-7, the V gene TRBV7-9; maybe TRBD2 (6 bases). Germline CDR1 is SEHNR and CDR2 is FQNEAQ (reference sequence). V lost 5 bases, J lost 0 bases, and 20 bases lay in between. The CDR3 sequence is 17 residues long. The CDR3 sequence is CASSTSNRDSPSYEQYF. CDR3 nucleotides: TGTGCCAGCAGCACCAGCAACCGGGACTCGCCCTCCTACGAGCAGTACTTC.

This sequence joins TRBV4-1 and TRBJ2-7; TRBD2 aligns across 14 bases. V lost 3 bases, J lost 0 bases, and 7 bases stayed unmatched. Germline values: CDR1 MGHRA, CDR2 YSYEKL. This CDR3 has 18 residues. The CDR3 spells CASSQGTSGGLSSYEQYF. CDR3 DNA sequence: TGCGCCAGCAGCCAGGGGACTAGCGGGGGCCTTAGCTCCTACGAGCAGTACTTC.

In its sample, this clone was seen a few times. CDR3 sequence: CASTLSTTGSYEQYF. The DNA for the CDR3 is TGCGCCAGCACCCTTTCAACGACAGGCTCCTACGAGCAGTACTTC. The rearrangement uses TRBV4-1 and TRBJ2-7, with a weak D call TRBD1 (6 bases). Germline V gene lookup returns CDR1 MGHRA and CDR2 YSYEKL. The V end was cut by 7 bases, the J end by 0 bases, with 16 bases between. The CDR3 sequence is 15 residues long.

In its sample, this clone was seen once. The chain is built from TRBV5-1 and TRBJ2-7, with D tentatively TRBD1 or TRBD2 (5 bases each). Deletions cut 3 bases from V and 7 bases from J, with 20 bases between. CDR1 and CDR2 from the germline V gene are SGHRS and YFSETQ. The CDR3 runs to 15 residues. The CDR3 here is CASSSGTSPPGEQYF. In nucleotides, the CDR3 is TGCGCCAGCAGCTCCGGGACCTCCCCTCCTGGGGAGCAGTACTTC. Combining the CDR3 with reference TRBV5-1 and TRBJ2-7 gives the whole variable domain KAGVTQTPRYLIKTRGQQVTLSCSPISGHRSVSWYQQTPGQGLQFLFEYFSETQRNKGNFPGRFSGRQFSNSRSEMNVSTLELGDSALYLCASSSGTSPPGEQYFGPGTRLTVT.

This clone was counted only a few times. The rearrangement joins TRBV18 to TRBJ2-7; unclear D gene. Trimming removed 3 bases at V and 1 base at J, with 10 bases between. From germline, CDR1 is KGHSH and CDR2 LQKENI. The CDR3 extends over 14 amino acids. CDR3 protein: CASSPGRVSYEQYF. The CDR3 DNA follows: TGTGCCAGCTCACCCGGACGGGTTTCCTACGAGCAGTACTTC. Combining the CDR3 with reference TRBV18 and TRBJ2-7 gives the whole variable domain NAGVMQNPRHLVRRRGQEARLRCSPMKGHSHVYWYRQLPEEGLKFMVYLQKENIIDESGMPKERFSAEFPKEGPSILRIQQVVRGDSAAYFCASSPGRVSYEQYFGPGTRLTVT.

The rearrangement joins TRBV6-1 to TRBJ2-5; D ambiguous. V lost 2 bases to trimming and J lost 4 bases, with 11 bases between them. CDR1 and CDR2 (germline): MNHNS, SASEGT. The CDR3 totals 14 residues. CDR3 protein: CASSETLVGETQYF. DNA for the CDR3: TGTGCCAGCAGTGAAACCCTGGTTGGAGAGACCCAGTACTTC.

The rearrangement links TRBV5-4 to TRBJ2-5; no definite D call. This CDR3 is 11 amino acids long. The germline V and J ends were trimmed by 1 base and 5 bases, with 3 bases remaining between them. CDR1 is SGHNT, CDR2 YYREEE, per germline (reference sequence). In DNA, the CDR3 is TGTGCCAGCAGCTTGTTCGAGACCCAGTACTTC. It is translated as CASSLFETQYF.

This clone was detected only once. The chain uses TRBV5-1 and TRBJ1-3; D unresolved. The CDR3 runs 13 residues. The germline V gene encodes CDR1 SGHRS and CDR2 YFSETQ. Trimming cost V 0 bases and J 4 bases, with 5 bases left between them. In DNA form, the CDR3 reads TGCGCCAGCAGCTTGGCCCTCGGAAACACCATATATTTT. It encodes CASSLALGNTIYF.